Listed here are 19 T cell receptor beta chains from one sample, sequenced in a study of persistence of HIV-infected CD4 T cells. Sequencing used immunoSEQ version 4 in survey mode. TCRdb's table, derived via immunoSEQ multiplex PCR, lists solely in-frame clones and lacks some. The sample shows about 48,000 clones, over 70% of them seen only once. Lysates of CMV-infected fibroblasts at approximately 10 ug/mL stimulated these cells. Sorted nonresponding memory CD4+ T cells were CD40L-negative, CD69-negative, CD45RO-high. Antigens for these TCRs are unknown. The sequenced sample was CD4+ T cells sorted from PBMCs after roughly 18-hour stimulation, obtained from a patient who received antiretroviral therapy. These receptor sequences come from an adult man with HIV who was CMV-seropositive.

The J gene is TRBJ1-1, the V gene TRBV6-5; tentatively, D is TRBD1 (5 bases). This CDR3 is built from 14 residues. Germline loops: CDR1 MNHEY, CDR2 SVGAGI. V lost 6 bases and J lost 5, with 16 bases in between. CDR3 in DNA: TGTGCCAGCAGCCTGACGTCCGGGGGGACTGAAGCTTTCTTT. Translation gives CASSLTSGGTEAFF.

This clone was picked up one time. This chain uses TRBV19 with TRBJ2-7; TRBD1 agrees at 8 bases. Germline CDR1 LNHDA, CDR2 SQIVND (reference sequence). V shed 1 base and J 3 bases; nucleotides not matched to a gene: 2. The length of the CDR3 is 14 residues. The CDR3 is CASSIVGTGYEQYF. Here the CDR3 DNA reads TGTGCCAGTAGTATAGTGGGGACAGGCTACGAGCAGTACTTC.

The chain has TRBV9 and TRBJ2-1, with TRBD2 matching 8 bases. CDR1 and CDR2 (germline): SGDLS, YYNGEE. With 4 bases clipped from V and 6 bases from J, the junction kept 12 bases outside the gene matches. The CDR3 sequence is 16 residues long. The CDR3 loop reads CASSLLGTSNTNEQFF. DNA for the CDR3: TGTGCCAGCAGCCTCCTGGGGACTAGTAATACCAATGAGCAGTTCTTC.

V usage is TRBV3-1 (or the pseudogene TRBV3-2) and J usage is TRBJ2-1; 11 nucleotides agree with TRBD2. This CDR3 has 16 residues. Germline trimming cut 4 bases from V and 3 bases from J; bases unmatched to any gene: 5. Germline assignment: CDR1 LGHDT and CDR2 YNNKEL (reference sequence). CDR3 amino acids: CASSPETSGVYNEQFF. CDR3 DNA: TGTGCCAGCAGCCCAGAGACTAGCGGGGTCTACAATGAGCAGTTCTTC.

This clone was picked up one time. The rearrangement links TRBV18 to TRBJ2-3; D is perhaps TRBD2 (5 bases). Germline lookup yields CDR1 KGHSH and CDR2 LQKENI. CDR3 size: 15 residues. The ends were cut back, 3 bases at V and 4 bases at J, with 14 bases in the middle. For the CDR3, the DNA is TGTGCCAGCTCACCTTATGTGGGAGAAGCAGATACGCAGTATTTT. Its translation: CASSPYVGEADTQYF.

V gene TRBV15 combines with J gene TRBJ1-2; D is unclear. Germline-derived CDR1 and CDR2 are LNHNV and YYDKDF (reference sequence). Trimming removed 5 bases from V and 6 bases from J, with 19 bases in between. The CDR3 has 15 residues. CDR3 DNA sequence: TGTGCCACCAGCCAGATTAAGAGGGCTCCGGATGGCTACACCTTC. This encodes CATSQIKRAPDGYTF.

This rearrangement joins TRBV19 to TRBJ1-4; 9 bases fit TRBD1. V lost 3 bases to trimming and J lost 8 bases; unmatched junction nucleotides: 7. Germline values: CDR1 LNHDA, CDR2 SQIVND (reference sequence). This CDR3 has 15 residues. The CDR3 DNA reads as TGTGCCAGTAGTATTCCGGGACAGGGAAGAGAAAAACTGTTTTTT. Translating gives CASSIPGQGREKLFF.

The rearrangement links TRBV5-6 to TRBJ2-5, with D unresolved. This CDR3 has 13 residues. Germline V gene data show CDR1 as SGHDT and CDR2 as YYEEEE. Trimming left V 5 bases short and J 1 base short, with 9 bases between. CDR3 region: CASSSTVQETQYF. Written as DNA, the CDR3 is TGTGCCAGCAGTTCTACAGTCCAAGAGACCCAGTACTTC. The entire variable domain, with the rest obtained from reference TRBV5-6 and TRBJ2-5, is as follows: DAGVTQSPTHLIKTRGQQVTLRCSPKSGHDTVSWYQQALGQGPQFIFQYYEEEERQRGNFPDRFSGHQFPNYSSELNVNALLLGDSALYLCASSSTVQETQYFGPGTRLLVL.

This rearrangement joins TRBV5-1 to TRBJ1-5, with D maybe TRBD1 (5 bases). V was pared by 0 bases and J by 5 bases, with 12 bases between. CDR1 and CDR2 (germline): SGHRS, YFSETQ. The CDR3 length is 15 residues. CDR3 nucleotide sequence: TGCGCCAGCAGCTTGGCGGGACGACCTGATCAGCCCCAGCATTTT. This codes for CASSLAGRPDQPQHF.

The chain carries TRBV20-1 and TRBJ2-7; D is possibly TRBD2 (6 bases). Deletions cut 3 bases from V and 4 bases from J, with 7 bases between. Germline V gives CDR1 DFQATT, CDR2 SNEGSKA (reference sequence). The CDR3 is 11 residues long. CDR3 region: CSARGTYEQYF. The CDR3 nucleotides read TGCAGTGCTAGGGGGACTTACGAGCAGTACTTC.

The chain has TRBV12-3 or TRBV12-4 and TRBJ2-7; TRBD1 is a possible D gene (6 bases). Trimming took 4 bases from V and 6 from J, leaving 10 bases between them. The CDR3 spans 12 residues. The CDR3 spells CASSSQGIEQYF. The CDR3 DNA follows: TGTGCCAGCAGTTCCCAGGGGATCGAGCAGTACTTC.

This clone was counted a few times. CDR3 protein: CASSREGVNGKNIQYF. The CDR3, as DNA: TGCGCCAGCAGCCGCGAGGGGGTTAATGGCAAAAACATTCAGTACTTC. The rearrangement uses TRBV4-1 and TRBJ2-4; possible D gene TRBD1, 6 bases. The V end lost 4 bases, the J end lost 3 bases, and 16 bases lay between the germline ends. The CDR3 loop spans 16 amino acids. The germline CDR1 and CDR2 sequences are MGHRA and YSYEKL.

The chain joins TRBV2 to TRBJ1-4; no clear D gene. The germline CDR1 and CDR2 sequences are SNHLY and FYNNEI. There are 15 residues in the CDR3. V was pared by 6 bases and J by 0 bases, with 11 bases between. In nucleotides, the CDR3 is TGTGCCAGCAGCGTGAATCGGGCAACTAATGAAAAACTGTTTTTT. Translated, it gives CASSVNRATNEKLFF.

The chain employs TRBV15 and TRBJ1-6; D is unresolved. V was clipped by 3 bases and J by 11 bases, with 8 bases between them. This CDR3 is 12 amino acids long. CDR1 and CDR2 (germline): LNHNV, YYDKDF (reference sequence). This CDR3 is CATSRGMTPLHF. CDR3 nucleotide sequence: TGTGCCACCAGCAGGGGGATGACACCCCTCCACTTT.

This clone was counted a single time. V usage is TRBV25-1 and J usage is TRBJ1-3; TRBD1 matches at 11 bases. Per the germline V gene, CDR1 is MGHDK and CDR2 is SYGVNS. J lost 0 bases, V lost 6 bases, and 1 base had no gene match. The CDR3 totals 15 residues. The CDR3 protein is CASRGQGDSGNTIYF. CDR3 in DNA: TGTGCCAGCAGGGGACAGGGGGACTCTGGAAACACCATATATTTT.

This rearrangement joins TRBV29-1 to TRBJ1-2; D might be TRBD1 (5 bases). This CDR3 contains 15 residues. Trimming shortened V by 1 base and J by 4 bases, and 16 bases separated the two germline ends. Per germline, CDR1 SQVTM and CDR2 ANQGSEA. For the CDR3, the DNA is TGCAGCGTTGAAGGGGACCGAGAAGTAATCTATGGCTACACCTTC. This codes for CSVEGDREVIYGYTF. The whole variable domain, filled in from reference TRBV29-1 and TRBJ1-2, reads SAVISQKPSRDICQRGTSLTIQCQVDSQVTMMFWYRQQPGQSLTLIATANQGSEATYESGFVIDKFPISRPNLTFSTLTVSNMSPEDSSIYLCSVEGDREVIYGYTFGSGTRLTVV.

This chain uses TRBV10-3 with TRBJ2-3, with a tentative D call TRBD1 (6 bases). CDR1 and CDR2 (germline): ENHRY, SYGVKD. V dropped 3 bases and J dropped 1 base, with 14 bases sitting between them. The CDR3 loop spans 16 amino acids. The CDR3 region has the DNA TGTGCCATCAGTGAAGGGGTTCGACAGGGCACAGATACGCAGTATTTT. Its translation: CAISEGVRQGTDTQYF.

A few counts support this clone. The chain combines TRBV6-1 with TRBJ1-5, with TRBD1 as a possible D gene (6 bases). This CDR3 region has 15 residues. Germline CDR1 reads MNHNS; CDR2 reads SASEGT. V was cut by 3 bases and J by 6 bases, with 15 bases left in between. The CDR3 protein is CASSETRGGGQPQHF. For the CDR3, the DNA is TGTGCCAGCAGTGAGACCAGGGGAGGCGGTCAGCCCCAGCATTTT.

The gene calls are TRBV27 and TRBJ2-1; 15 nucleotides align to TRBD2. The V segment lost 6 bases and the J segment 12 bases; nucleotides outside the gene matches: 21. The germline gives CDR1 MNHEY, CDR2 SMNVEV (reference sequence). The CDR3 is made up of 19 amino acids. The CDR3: CASSPGLAGGTWGWGGQFF. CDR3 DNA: TGTGCCAGCAGCCCGGGACTAGCGGGAGGTACCTGGGGGTGGGGTGGGCAGTTCTTC.